This entry lists 26 T cell receptor beta chains sequenced from one sample in a study of shared clonotypes between healthy human individuals. The assay was immunoSEQ multiplex PCR, and TCRdb's table has in-frame clones only and misses some. Of millions of clones listed, 90% to 95% were seen once; the top ten hold 0.13%. Sequencing was performed on naive CD4+ T cells sorted from blood. The subset denotes: CD45RA+ positively selected. All receptors come from a man between 18 and 35 years old in good health.

This sequence joins TRBV6-5 and TRBJ1-5; 9 bases are a match to TRBD1. CDR3 length: 15 residues. Germline V gene data show CDR1 as MNHEY and CDR2 as SVGAGI. The V segment lost 7 bases and the J segment 5 bases; nucleotides outside the gene matches: 9. This chain's CDR3 is CASKMKGQGYQPQHF. The CDR3 DNA follows: TGTGCCAGCAAGATGAAGGGACAGGGCTATCAGCCCCAGCATTTT.

The CDR3 DNA is TGTGCCTGGGCCCCTTTAGCCCGCTCTGGAAACACCATATATTTT. This gives the protein CAWAPLARSGNTIYF. The rearrangement uses TRBV30 and TRBJ1-3; D gene uncertain. The germline V and J ends were trimmed by 5 bases and 0 bases, with 14 bases remaining between them. Per the germline V gene, CDR1 is GTSNPN and CDR2 is SVGIG (reference sequence). The CDR3 sequence is 15 residues long.

The chain carries TRBV2 and TRBJ1-1; D unresolved. The CDR3 consists of 15 residues. The germline V gene encodes CDR1 SNHLY and CDR2 FYNNEI. V lost 2 bases and J lost 0, with 10 bases in between. CDR3 in DNA: TGTGCCAGCAGTGAAATTACGGGAGTGAACACTGAAGCTTTCTTT. Its translation: CASSEITGVNTEAFF.

With regard to this clone: This sample also contains other DNA sequences that code for the same CDR3. This chain connects TRBV5-1 to TRBJ2-1; 8 bases agree with TRBD2. V lost 0 bases to trimming and J lost 7 bases; unmatched junction nucleotides: 6. CDR3 length: 15 amino acids. CDR1 and CDR2 from the germline V gene are SGHRS and YFSETQ. The CDR3 bases are TGCGCCAGCAGCTTGGCAGCGGGAGTGGGGAATGAGCAGTTCTTC. It translates to CASSLAAGVGNEQFF.

DNA of the CDR3: TGTGCCAGCAGCTTTAGGGAGGGCCAATCCTACGAGCAGTACTTC. Residues: CASSFREGQSYEQYF. The J gene is TRBJ2-7, the V gene TRBV5-8; TRBD2 agrees at 7 bases. Germline-derived CDR1 and CDR2 are SGHTS and YDEGEE. The V and J ends lost 2 bases and 1 base, in that order; junction bases with no gene match: 6. The CDR3 sequence is 15 residues long.

The chain uses TRBV21-1 and TRBJ2-7; the DNA was not compared with TRBD2, the D call given in the table. TRBV21-1 counts as a pseudogene. The CDR3 is 15 amino acids. The CDR3 nucleotides are TGTGCCAGCAGCAAAAACCCCCCGAGCCGGGTAGAGCAGTACTTC. This translates into CASSKNPPSRVEQYF.

The chain is built from TRBV5-1 and TRBJ1-1; TRBD1 agrees at 8 bases. Per the germline V gene, CDR1 is SGHRS and CDR2 is YFSETQ. V was pared by 6 bases and J by 4 bases, with 8 bases of the junction left unmatched. This CDR3 is built from 14 residues. CDR3 sequence: CASKGMTGATEAFF. In DNA, the CDR3 is TGCGCCAGCAAGGGGATGACAGGGGCCACTGAAGCTTTCTTT.

V is TRBV5-4 and J is TRBJ2-5, with D possibly matching TRBD2 (6 bases). The CDR3 is 14 residues long. V lost 4 bases and J lost 3, with 13 bases in between. Germline CDR1 reads SGHNT; CDR2 reads YYREEE (reference sequence). This CDR3 is CASSPTGVKETQYF. The CDR3 region has the DNA TGTGCCAGCAGCCCGACGGGGGTCAAAGAGACCCAGTACTTC. The full variable domain, rest sourced from reference TRBV5-4 and TRBJ2-5, is ETGVTQSPTHLIKTRGQQVTLRCSSQSGHNTVSWYQQALGQGPQFIFQYYREEENGRGNFPPRFSGLQFPNYSSELNVNALELDDSALYLCASSPTGVKETQYFGPGTRLLVL.

This chain links TRBV19 with TRBJ2-3; 9 bases agree with TRBD1. From germline, CDR1 is LNHDA and CDR2 SQIVND (reference sequence). The V gene end was trimmed by 6 bases and the J gene end by 4 bases; junction bases not matched to a gene: 5. The CDR3 contains 14 residues. Here the CDR3 DNA reads TGTGCCAGTAGGAGACAGGGGGAGGCAGATACGCAGTATTTT. This translates into CASRRQGEADTQYF.

The chain is built from TRBV18 and TRBJ1-4; a possible D gene is TRBD1 (6 bases). Deletions cut 3 bases from V and 0 bases from J, with 14 bases between. CDR3 size: 17 residues. Germline V gene lookup returns CDR1 KGHSH and CDR2 LQKENI. This CDR3 reads CASSPGTTGTTNEKLFF. The CDR3 DNA reads TGTGCCAGCTCACCCGGTACCACAGGGACAACTAATGAAAAACTGTTTTTT.

This sequence joins TRBV7-9 and TRBJ1-1; D gene unclear. Per germline, CDR1 SEHNR and CDR2 FQNEAQ (reference sequence). The ends were cut back, 3 bases at V and 5 bases at J, with 13 bases in the middle. The CDR3 runs 14 residues. CDR3 nucleotide sequence: TGTGCCAGCAGCTTGTTTCAGCCTGGGACTGAAGCTTTCTTT. Amino acid sequence: CASSLFQPGTEAFF.

The chain employs TRBV28 and TRBJ2-7, with D tentatively TRBD1 (5 bases). Per germline, CDR1 MDHEN and CDR2 SYDVKM. The CDR3 covers 15 residues. The V end lost 7 bases, the J end lost 4 bases, and 20 bases lay between the germline ends. CDR3 protein: CASTKGSVGSYEQYF. Written as DNA, the CDR3 is TGTGCCAGCACCAAGGGGTCCGTCGGGTCTTACGAGCAGTACTTC.

The chain carries TRBV4-3 and TRBJ1-6; TRBD1 is a possible D gene (5 bases). The length of the CDR3 is 17 residues. Trimming cost V 4 bases and J 2 bases, with 15 bases left between them. Germline V gene sequence: CDR1 LGHNA, CDR2 YSLEER. CDR3 sequence reads: CASSPGTLGTYNSPLHF. The DNA for the CDR3 is TGCGCCAGCAGCCCCGGGACTCTTGGAACCTATAATTCACCCCTCCACTTT.

The chain combines TRBV7-8 with TRBJ2-7; weak D call: TRBD1 (6 bases). Per the germline V gene, CDR1 is SGHVS and CDR2 is FQNEAQ. The CDR3 sequence is 14 residues long. V lost 4 bases to trimming and J lost 6 bases, with 16 bases between them. The CDR3 region is CASSYRDTMGEQYF. CDR3 in DNA: TGTGCCAGCAGCTATCGGGACACAATGGGCGAGCAGTACTTC. Full variable domain (remainder filled in from reference TRBV7-8 and TRBJ2-7): GAGVSQSPRYKVAKRGQDVALRCDPISGHVSLFWYQQALGQGPEFLTYFQNEAQLDKSGLPSDRFFAERPEGSVSTLKIQRTQQEDSAVYLCASSYRDTMGEQYFGPGTRLTVT.

The V gene is TRBV6-5, the J gene TRBJ2-7; D is possibly TRBD1 (6 bases). This CDR3 region has 13 residues. In germline, CDR1 is MNHEY, CDR2 SVGAGI. V was clipped by 9 bases and J by 2 bases, with 14 bases between them. The CDR3, as DNA: TGTGCCAGTTCGCAGGGGCTCCCCTACGAGCAGTACTTC. Amino acid sequence: CASSQGLPYEQYF.

The chain employs TRBV6-5 and TRBJ2-7; D tentatively reads TRBD1 or TRBD2 (6 bases each). Trimming took 5 bases from V and 5 from J, leaving 13 bases between them. Germline V gene sequence: CDR1 MNHEY, CDR2 SVGAGI. The CDR3 runs 13 residues. In DNA form, the CDR3 reads TGTGCCAGCAGTAGGGGGGACCCCCACGAGCAGTACTTC. It encodes CASSRGDPHEQYF.

V usage is TRBV18 and J usage is TRBJ2-5, with unresolved D. Trimming cost V 1 base and J 3 bases, with 6 bases left between them. The length of the CDR3 is 13 residues. The germline gives CDR1 KGHSH, CDR2 LQKENI. This chain's CDR3 is CASSPRREETQYF. The CDR3 nucleotides are TGTGCCAGCTCACCACGCCGGGAAGAGACCCAGTACTTC.

The V gene is TRBV10-2, the J gene TRBJ2-3; the D gene is possibly TRBD2 (5 bases). Trimming took off 6 bases at V and 2 bases at J, with 21 bases between the two ends. Looked up from germline, CDR1 is WSHSY and CDR2 is SAAADI. The CDR3 is 17 amino acids. The CDR3 protein is CASSYGLTTLTTDTQYF. The CDR3 DNA is TGCGCCAGCAGCTATGGACTCACCACACTCACCACAGATACGCAGTATTTT.

The V call is TRBV6-4, the J call TRBJ1-2; possible D gene TRBD1, 5 bases. This CDR3 has 15 residues. V was clipped by 2 bases and J by 3 bases, with 13 bases between them. CDR1 and CDR2 (germline): MRHNA, SNTAGT. The CDR3 bases are TGTGCCAGCAGTGACCGGGCAGGGCCGGACTATGGCTACACCTTC. Protein product: CASSDRAGPDYGYTF.

The rearrangement links TRBV28 to TRBJ2-1; D not resolved. Germline loops: CDR1 MDHEN, CDR2 SYDVKM. CDR3 size: 15 residues. V lost 4 bases and J lost 4, with 14 bases in between. CDR3: CASSSMTGGYNEQFF. As DNA, the CDR3 is TGTGCCAGCAGTTCTATGACTGGTGGGTACAATGAGCAGTTCTTC.

About this clone: Additional DNA sequences in this sample encode the identical CDR3. The chain combines TRBV9 with TRBJ2-1; 10 nucleotides align to TRBD2. The germline gives CDR1 SGDLS, CDR2 YYNGEE. V was pared by 0 bases and J by 4 bases, with 1 base of the junction left unmatched. CDR3 size: 15 residues. This CDR3 reads CASSVVAGGYNEQFF. DNA for the CDR3: TGTGCCAGCAGCGTAGTAGCGGGAGGTTACAATGAGCAGTTCTTC.

This clone was recorded only once. Different DNA sequences within this sample yield the same CDR3. The chain uses TRBV2 and TRBJ2-2, with a tentative D call TRBD1 (5 bases). The germline V gene encodes CDR1 SNHLY and CDR2 FYNNEI. The CDR3 is 13 amino acids. The germline V and J ends were trimmed by 7 bases and 2 bases, with 8 bases remaining between them. The CDR3 here is CASKGSNTGELFF. As DNA, the CDR3 is TGTGCCAGCAAGGGGTCTAACACCGGGGAGCTGTTTTTT.

The chain is built from TRBV27 and TRBJ2-6; TRBD1 matches 9 bases. CDR3 length equals 19 residues. Germline CDR1 MNHEY, CDR2 SMNVEV (reference sequence). J gave up 2 bases and V 7 bases, and 15 bases lay outside the gene matches. CDR3: CASTLKPGTGRTGANVLTF. In DNA form, the CDR3 reads TGTGCCAGCACCCTAAAGCCCGGGACAGGGCGGACTGGGGCCAACGTCCTGACTTTC.

The J gene is TRBJ1-2, the V gene TRBV11-2, with D perhaps TRBD1 (6 bases). The V and J ends lost 0 bases and 4 bases respectively, with 9 bases between them. CDR1 SGHAT and CDR2 FQNNGV come from the germline V gene. CDR3 size: 14 residues. CDR3 sequence reads: CASSLDGTPYGYTF. The DNA for the CDR3 is TGTGCCAGCAGCTTAGATGGGACACCCTATGGCTACACCTTC.

The chain couples TRBV10-3 to TRBJ2-2; D gene uncertain. Trimming cost V 5 bases and J 8 bases, with 12 bases left between them. In germline, CDR1 is ENHRY, CDR2 SYGVKD. This CDR3 comprises 13 residues. CDR3 region: CAISPDPKGELFF. The CDR3 DNA is TGTGCCATCAGTCCGGACCCTAAGGGGGAGCTGTTTTTT.

The chain carries TRBV7-2 and TRBJ1-1; D not certain. The CDR3 runs 11 residues. The germline gives CDR1 SGHTA, CDR2 FQGNSA. The germline V and J ends were trimmed by 1 base and 11 bases, with 8 bases remaining between them. The CDR3, as DNA: TGTGCCAGCAGCTTAGAGGCCCATGCTTTCTTT. It is translated as CASSLEAHAFF. Using reference TRBV7-2 and TRBJ1-1 for the parts outside the CDR3, the full variable domain is GAGVSQSPSNKVTEKGKDVELRCDPISGHTALYWYRQSLGQGLEFLIYFQGNSAPDKSGLPSDRFSAERTGGSVSTLTIQRTQQEDSAVYLCASSLEAHAFFGQGTRLTVV.